The entry that follows covers one T cell receptor (beta chain) sequence. The germline CDR1 and CDR2 sequences are MNHEY and SMNVEV (reference sequence). V shed 5 bases and J shed 6 bases, with 19 bases lying between them. CDR3 length: 15 residues. This sample is part of a study of radiotherapy plus CTLA-4 blockade in lung cancer. Assay: immunoSEQ multiplex PCR; the TCRdb copy retains only in-frame clones and omits some. The sample gives approximately 80,000 clones, approximately 80% of which show up once; about 0.79% is in the top ten. Focal radiation plus CTLA-4 blockade with ipilimumab was given to patients with chemo-refractory metastatic non-small-cell lung cancer.

This chain joins TRBV27 and TRBJ1-2, with D maybe TRBD1 (5 bases). The sequenced sample was peripheral blood, obtained from a patient treated with radiotherapy plus ipilimumab. This TCR came from a human donor with non-small cell lung cancer who had stable disease on radiotherapy plus ipilimumab. CDR3 in DNA: TGTGCCAGCAGTCCCCGGGACCTTCCTAGGGATGGCTACACCTTC. Translating it yields CASSPRDLPRDGYTF.